These 14 T cell receptor beta chains share one sample of origin, sequenced in a study of CD8+ T cells in alopecia areata. The treatment: oral pan-JAK inhibitor, 5-10 mg twice daily. The sequencing template was cDNA reverse transcribed from extracted RNA. Some clones are missing from TCRdb's copy, which holds only in-frame ones; the method was immunoSEQ multiplex PCR. The repertoire has about 270,000 clones, approximately 60% of them found once; the top ten carry 0.75% to 0.95%. Source: CD4+ T cells sorted from blood, taken at approximately week 51, from a patient treated with tofacitinib. The receptors stem from a human donor with alopecia areata.

This chain uses TRBV5-1 with TRBJ1-5; TRBD1 matches at 9 bases. The CDR3 has 13 residues. The germline V gene has CDR1 SGHRS and CDR2 YFSETQ. Unmatched junction bases numbered 1, after V lost 4 bases and J lost 5 bases. CDR3: CASSGDRDQPQHF. CDR3 DNA: TGCGCCAGCAGCGGGGACAGGGATCAGCCCCAGCATTTT.

This clone has a single count. This chain links TRBV5-4 with TRBJ2-5; the match to TRBD1 covers 7 bases. CDR1 and CDR2 (germline): SGHNT, YYREEE (reference sequence). CDR3 length: 14 amino acids. V was pared by 0 bases and J by 5 bases, with 4 bases of the junction left unmatched. In DNA, the CDR3 is TGTGCCAGCAGCTTGGGACAGGGCGGGGAGACCCAGTACTTC. Protein: CASSLGQGGETQYF.

The chain has TRBV29-1 and TRBJ2-7; D assignment may be TRBD1 or TRBD2 (5 bases each). The CDR3 length is 13 residues. Per the germline V gene, CDR1 is SQVTM and CDR2 is ANQGSEA. V was clipped by 4 bases and J by 7 bases, with 17 bases between them. The CDR3: CSVASGTPGEQYF. Written as DNA, the CDR3 is TGCAGCGTTGCCTCCGGGACCCCGGGGGAGCAGTACTTC.

The chain joins TRBV5-1 to TRBJ2-3, with D unresolved. CDR1 and CDR2 from the germline V gene are SGHRS and YFSETQ. Trimming stripped 4 bases from V and 3 bases from J, with 3 bases between. This CDR3 contains 11 residues. Written as DNA, the CDR3 is TGCGCCAGCAGCGAGACAGATACGCAGTATTTT. This codes for CASSETDTQYF.

V is TRBV30 and J is TRBJ2-4; either TRBD1 or TRBD2 may supply D (6 bases each). The V gene's germline CDR1 is GTSNPN and CDR2 SVGIG (reference sequence). V lost 1 base to trimming and J lost 3 bases, with 16 bases between them. This CDR3 is 16 amino acids long. This CDR3 is CAWSAPDRLGKNIQYF. DNA for the CDR3: TGTGCCTGGAGTGCCCCGGACAGACTAGGCAAAAACATTCAGTACTTC.

The chain uses TRBV15 and TRBJ2-1; D is possibly TRBD2 (5 bases). CDR1 and CDR2 from the germline V gene are LNHNV and YYDKDF (reference sequence). This CDR3 contains 15 residues. Trimming cost V 0 bases and J 4 bases, with 10 bases left between them. The CDR3 DNA reads as TGTGCCACCAGCAGAGATCGAGGACTGTACAATGAGCAGTTCTTC. Translated, it gives CATSRDRGLYNEQFF.

This clone was seen more than once but under ten times. The chain combines TRBV6-1 with TRBJ2-1; the match to TRBD2 covers 10 bases. J gave up 7 bases and V 2 bases, and 5 bases lay outside the gene matches. The length of the CDR3 is 15 residues. Germline lookup yields CDR1 MNHNS and CDR2 SASEGT. CDR3 bases: TGTGCCAGCAGTGAATGGGGACTAGCGACGAATGAGCAGTTCTTC. Translating it yields CASSEWGLATNEQFF.

This clone was recorded a few times. The chain joins TRBV2 to TRBJ2-5, with TRBD2 identical over 10 bases. This CDR3 is 14 amino acids long. The germline gives CDR1 SNHLY, CDR2 FYNNEI. With 6 bases clipped from V and 5 bases from J, the junction kept 6 bases outside the gene matches. The CDR3 DNA reads as TGTGCCAGCAGCGCCGGGACTAGCGTCGAGACCCAGTACTTC. Encoded protein: CASSAGTSVETQYF. Based on the CDR3 plus reference TRBV2 and TRBJ2-5, the full variable domain is EPEVTQTPSHQVTQMGQEVILRCVPISNHLYFYWYRQILGQKVEFLVSFYNNEISEKSEIFDDQFSVERPDGSNFTLKIRSTKLEDSAMYFCASSAGTSVETQYFGPGTRLLVL.

V usage is TRBV29-1 and J usage is TRBJ2-5; D call uncertain. The J call could be wrong; TRBJ2-7 is a better fit for the DNA end. Germline V gene data show CDR1 as SQVTM and CDR2 as ANQGSEA. The CDR3 covers 14 residues. The CDR3 nucleotides are TGCAGCGTTGGGTCCGCCCAAACACCCTACGAGCAGTACTTC. This gives the protein CSVGSAQTPYEQYF.

The gene calls are TRBV30 and TRBJ1-1; tentative D call: TRBD1 (5 bases). CDR1 GTSNPN and CDR2 SVGIG come from the germline V gene (reference sequence). V was cut by 2 bases and J by 4 bases, with 11 bases left in between. CDR3 length: 13 residues. The CDR3 DNA is TGTGCCTGGAGTCACAGGAGGTCCACTGAAGCTTTCTTT. Amino acids: CAWSHRRSTEAFF.

The chain links TRBV6-5 to TRBJ2-1, with TRBD1 as a possible D gene (6 bases). Per germline, CDR1 MNHEY and CDR2 SVGAGI. CDR3 length: 13 residues. The V gene lost 6 bases and the J gene lost 4 bases, with 10 bases spanning the gap. CDR3 in DNA: TGTGCCAGCAGGACGCAGGGGTACAATGAGCAGTTCTTC. Translated, it gives CASRTQGYNEQFF.

V gene TRBV30 combines with J gene TRBJ1-1; the D is unclear. The germline V and J ends were trimmed by 5 bases and 1 base, with 14 bases remaining between them. The CDR3 loop spans 14 amino acids. CDR1 GTSNPN and CDR2 SVGIG come from the germline V gene (reference sequence). The CDR3 DNA reads TGTGCCTGGGCTCACGGAGGAGGGAACACTGAAGCTTTCTTT. Protein: CAWAHGGGNTEAFF.

V and J are TRBV27 and TRBJ1-1; D gene uncertain. Per the germline V gene, CDR1 is MNHEY and CDR2 is SMNVEV (reference sequence). CDR3 length: 13 residues. V was cut by 5 bases and J by 6 bases, with 13 bases left in between. CDR3 protein: CASSPRGFAEAFF. The DNA of the CDR3 is TGTGCCAGCAGTCCGAGAGGGTTTGCTGAAGCTTTCTTT.

This clone appeared a few times. The gene calls are TRBV10-3 and TRBJ2-2; 9 nucleotides line up with TRBD1. Germline CDR1 and CDR2: ENHRY and SYGVKD. The V gene end was trimmed by 3 bases and the J gene end by 4 bases; junction bases not matched to a gene: 12. The CDR3 has 18 amino acids. The CDR3 loop reads CAISESPPGQGSTGELFF. DNA for the CDR3: TGTGCCATCAGTGAATCTCCCCCGGGACAGGGAAGCACCGGGGAGCTGTTTTTT.